This T cell receptor beta chain was captured by sequencing in a study of cytomegalovirus exposure and HLA in healthy donors. A remark on this clone: Antigen: not known. At one boundary the junction diverges from the germline segment, which might be a read error.

CDR3 length: 18 residues. The V gene's germline CDR1 is SGHRS and CDR2 YFSETQ. The primer mix had 60 Vbeta and 13 Jbeta primers. Profiling relied on immunoSEQ multiplex PCR, and the TCRdb table lists in-frame clones only, not all of them. Of around 220,000 clones in the sample, roughly 70% were seen once. Overall study results and limits: By a later analysis, the bulk of CMV-associated TCR beta chains appeared HLA-restricted. Later analysis demonstrated an association between a missense DCLRE1C variant and TCR beta V- and J-gene trimming. Most TCR beta V segments were productive about 87% or about 30% of the time in an earlier analysis.

Sequences were obtained from PBMCs. The chain has TRBV5-1 and TRBJ1-6; the D gene is possibly TRBD1 (6 bases). The receptor comes from a woman aged 25 to 39 in good health and CMV-seronegative. This CDR3 reads CAISLLAGGGRAGSPLHF. As DNA, the CDR3 is TGCGCCATCAGCTTATTGGCAGGAGGGGGTCGAGCGGGGTCACCCCTCCACTTT. The full variable domain, in which reference TRBV5-1 and TRBJ1-6 provide the parts outside the CDR3, is KAGVTQTPRYLIKTRGQQVTLSCSPISGHRSVSWYQQTPGQGLQFLFEYFSETQRNKGNFPGRFSGRQFSNSRSEMNVSTLELGDSALYLCAISLLAGGGRAGSPLHFGNGTRLTVT.